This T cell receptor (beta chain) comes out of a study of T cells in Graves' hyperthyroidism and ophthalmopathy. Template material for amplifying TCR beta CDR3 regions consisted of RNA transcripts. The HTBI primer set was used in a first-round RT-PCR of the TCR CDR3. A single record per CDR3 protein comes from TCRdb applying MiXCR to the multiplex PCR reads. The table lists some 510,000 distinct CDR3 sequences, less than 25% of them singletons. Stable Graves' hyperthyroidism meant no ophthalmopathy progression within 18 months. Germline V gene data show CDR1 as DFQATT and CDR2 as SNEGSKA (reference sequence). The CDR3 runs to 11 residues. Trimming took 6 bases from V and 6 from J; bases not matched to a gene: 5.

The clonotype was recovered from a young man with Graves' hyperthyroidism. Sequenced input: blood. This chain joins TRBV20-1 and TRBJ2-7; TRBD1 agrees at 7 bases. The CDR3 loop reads CSAPTGPEQYF. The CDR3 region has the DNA TGCAGTGCCCCGACAGGGCCCGAGCAGTACTTC.